What follows is one T cell receptor beta chain and its context. This sample was included in a study of blood T cell repertoires in COVID-19. Study-level information: Sample material is recorded as cDNA or gDNA derived from T cells, B-cell-depleted T cells, or PBMCs.

The study recruited people aged 18 to 89 years across about two dozen US areas. Generated by immunoSEQ multiplex PCR, the TCRdb table keeps only in-frame clones and is missing some. This table has 300,000 to 400,000 clones, approximately 90% appearing once. V lost 1 base, J lost 6 bases, and 10 bases lay in between. Per the germline V gene, CDR1 is SEHNR and CDR2 is FQNEAQ (reference sequence). This CDR3 has 15 residues. Sample: PBMCs or T cells enriched from blood (not recorded which). The chain combines TRBV7-9 with TRBJ1-6; D is ambiguous. This receptor was taken from a woman aged 25 to 39 with acute COVID-19. As DNA, the CDR3 is TGTGCCAGCAGCTTAGACCCGGGTGGTAATTCACCCCTCCACTTT. Translating it yields CASSLDPGGNSPLHF.